Below, one T cell receptor beta chain is given with its context. The CDR3 consists of 17 residues. Trimming removed 1 base from V and 4 bases from J; junction bases left unmatched: 9. CDR1 and CDR2 (germline): SGHRS, YFSETQ. This sample is drawn from a study of PD-L1 blockade in urothelial cancer. As for the study in general: After treatment start, blood was analyzed at 3 weeks (second dose) and at 6 weeks. Median blood clonality was around 0.086, with 75,000 to 90,000 unique TCRs.

Clones were read by immunoSEQ multiplex PCR, and TCRdb kept only the in-frame ones, dropping some. The sample records about 80,000 clones, approximately 90% being singletons. This specimen was PBMCs, taken around atezolizumab (anti-PD-L1) treatment. This chain links TRBV5-1 with TRBJ2-3; the match to TRBD2 covers 10 bases. The origin of this receptor is a woman between 70 and 85 years old with urothelial cancer. The CDR3 DNA sequence: TGCGCCAGCAGCTTGATAGCTAGCGGGGGTGGCTCAGATACGCAGTATTTT. This codes for CASSLIASGGGSDTQYF.